This T cell receptor (beta chain) was captured in a study of blood T cells in healthy people across ages. This clonotype turned up a few times. PCR was performed a second time for roughly 7 to 12 cycles using a sample-barcoded 5' primer and a J-beta primer mix. TCRdb reprocessed the 5' RACE reads via MiXCR and lists one record per CDR3 protein. The sample has about a million distinct CDR3 sequences, about 51% seen once; the top ten hold 20% to 25%. Germline lookup yields CDR1 SNHLY and CDR2 FYNNEI. The ends were cut back, 3 bases at V and 0 bases at J, with 15 bases in the middle. The CDR3 totals 17 residues.

Sequenced sample: blood. This clonotype originated in a woman aged 60 to 75 in good health. This chain links TRBV2 with TRBJ2-1, with D tentatively TRBD1 or TRBD2 (5 bases each). In nucleotides, the CDR3 is TGTGCCAGCAGTGATATCGGGGCCAGACCCTCCTACAATGAGCAGTTCTTC. Amino acid sequence: CASSDIGARPSYNEQFF. Full variable domain (missing parts from reference TRBV2 and TRBJ2-1): EPEVTQTPSHQVTQMGQEVILRCVPISNHLYFYWYRQILGQKVEFLVSFYNNEISEKSEIFDDQFSVERPDGSNFTLKIRSTKLEDSAMYFCASSDIGARPSYNEQFFGPGTRLTVL.